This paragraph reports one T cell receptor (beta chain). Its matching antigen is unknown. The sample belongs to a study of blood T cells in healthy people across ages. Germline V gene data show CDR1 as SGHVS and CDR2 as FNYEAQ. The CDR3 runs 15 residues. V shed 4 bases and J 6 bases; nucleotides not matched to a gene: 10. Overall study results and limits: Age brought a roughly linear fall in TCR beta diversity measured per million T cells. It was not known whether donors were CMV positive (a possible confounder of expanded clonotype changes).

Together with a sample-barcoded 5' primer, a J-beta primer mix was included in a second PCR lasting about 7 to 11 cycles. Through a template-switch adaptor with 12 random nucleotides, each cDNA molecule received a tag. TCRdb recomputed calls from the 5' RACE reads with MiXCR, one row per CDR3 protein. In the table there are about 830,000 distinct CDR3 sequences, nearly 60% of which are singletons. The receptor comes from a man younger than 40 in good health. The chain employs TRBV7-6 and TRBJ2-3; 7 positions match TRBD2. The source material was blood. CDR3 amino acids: CASSSLSGEGDTQYF. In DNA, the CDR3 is TGTGCCAGCAGCTCCCTAAGCGGGGAGGGCGATACGCAGTATTTT.